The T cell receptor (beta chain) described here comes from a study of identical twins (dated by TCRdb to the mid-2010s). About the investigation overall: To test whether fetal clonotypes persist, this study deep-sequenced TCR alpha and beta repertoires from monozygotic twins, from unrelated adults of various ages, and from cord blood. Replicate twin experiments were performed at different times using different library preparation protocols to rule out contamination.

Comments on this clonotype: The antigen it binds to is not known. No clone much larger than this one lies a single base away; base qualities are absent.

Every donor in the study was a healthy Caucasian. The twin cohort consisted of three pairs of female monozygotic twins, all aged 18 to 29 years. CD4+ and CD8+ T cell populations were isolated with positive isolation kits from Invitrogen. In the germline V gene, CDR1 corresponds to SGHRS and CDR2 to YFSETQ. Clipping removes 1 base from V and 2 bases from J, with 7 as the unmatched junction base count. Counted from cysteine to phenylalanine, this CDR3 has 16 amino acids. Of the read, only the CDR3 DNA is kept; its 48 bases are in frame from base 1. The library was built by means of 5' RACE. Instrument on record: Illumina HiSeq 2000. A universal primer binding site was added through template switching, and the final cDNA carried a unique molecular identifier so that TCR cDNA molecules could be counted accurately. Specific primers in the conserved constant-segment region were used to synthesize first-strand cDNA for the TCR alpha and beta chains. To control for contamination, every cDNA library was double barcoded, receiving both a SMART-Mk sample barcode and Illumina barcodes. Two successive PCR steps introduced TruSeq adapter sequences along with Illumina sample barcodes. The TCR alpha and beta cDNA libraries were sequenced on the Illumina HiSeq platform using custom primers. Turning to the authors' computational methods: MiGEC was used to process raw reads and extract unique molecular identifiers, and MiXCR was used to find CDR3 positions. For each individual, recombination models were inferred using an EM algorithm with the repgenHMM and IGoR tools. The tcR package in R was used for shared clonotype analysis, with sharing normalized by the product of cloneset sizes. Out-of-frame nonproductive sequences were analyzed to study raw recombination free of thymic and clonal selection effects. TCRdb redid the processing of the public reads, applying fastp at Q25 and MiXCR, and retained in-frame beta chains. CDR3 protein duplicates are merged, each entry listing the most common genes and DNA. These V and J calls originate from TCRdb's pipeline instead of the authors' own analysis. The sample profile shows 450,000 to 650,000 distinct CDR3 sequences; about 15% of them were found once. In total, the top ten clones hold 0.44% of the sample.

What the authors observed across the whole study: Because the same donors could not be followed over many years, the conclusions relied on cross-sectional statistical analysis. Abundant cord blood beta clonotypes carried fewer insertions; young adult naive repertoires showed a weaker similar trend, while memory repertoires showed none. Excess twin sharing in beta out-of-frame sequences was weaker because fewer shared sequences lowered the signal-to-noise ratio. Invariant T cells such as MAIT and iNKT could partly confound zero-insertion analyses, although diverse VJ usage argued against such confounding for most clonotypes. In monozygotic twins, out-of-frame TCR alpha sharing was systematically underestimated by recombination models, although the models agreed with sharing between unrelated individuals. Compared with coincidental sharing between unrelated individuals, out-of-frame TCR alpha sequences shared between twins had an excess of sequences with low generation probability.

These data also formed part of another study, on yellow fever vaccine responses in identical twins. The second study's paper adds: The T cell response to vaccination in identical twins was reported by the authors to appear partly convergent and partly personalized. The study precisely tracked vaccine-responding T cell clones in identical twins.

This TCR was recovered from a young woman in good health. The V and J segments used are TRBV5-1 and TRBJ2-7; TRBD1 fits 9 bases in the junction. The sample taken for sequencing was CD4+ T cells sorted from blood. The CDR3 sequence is CASSLSWDRAPYEQYF. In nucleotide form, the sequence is TGCGCCAGCAGCTTGAGTTGGGACAGGGCCCCCTACGAGCAGTACTTC.